The following is a TCR beta chain sequence with its context. Some clones are missing from TCRdb's copy, which holds only in-frame ones; the method was immunoSEQ multiplex PCR. The table has 250,000 to 300,000 clones, 89% seen once. These data are taken from a study of blood T cell repertoires in COVID-19. Study in general: T cells, B-cell-depleted T cells, or PBMCs provided the cDNA or gDNA that served as material.

Between the trimmed V and J ends, which lost 4 bases and 5 bases, there was a span of 12 bases. This CDR3 has 13 residues. Germline V gene lookup returns CDR1 MGHRA and CDR2 YSYEKL. The clonotype comes from a woman in her twenties or thirties with COVID-19, enrolled during active disease. The sequenced sample consisted of peripheral blood. This chain joins TRBV4-1 and TRBJ2-7; tentatively, D is TRBD2 (5 bases). The DNA for the CDR3 is TGCGCCAGCAGCCCGGGATTTGGGGACGAGCAGTACTTC. The encoded protein is CASSPGFGDEQYF.